What follows are 16 T cell receptor beta chains derived from one specimen sequenced in a study of blood T cell repertoires in COVID-19. Sequencing was performed with immunoSEQ multiplex PCR; in TCRdb, only in-frame clones are kept and a portion is missing. Seen here are about 200,000 clones, approximately 89% observed once, and the top ten hold roughly 4%. Sequenced sample: PBMCs or T cells enriched from blood (not recorded which). Source of these receptors: a woman younger than 45 with acute COVID-19.

The genes are TRBV28 and TRBJ2-7; no clear D gene. V shed 1 base and J shed 7 bases, with 17 bases lying between them. This CDR3 comprises 15 residues. Germline-derived CDR1 and CDR2 are MDHEN and SYDVKM. In DNA, the CDR3 is TGTGCCAGCAGTTTATTCCCCTCTGACAAAGGAGAGCAGTACTTC. Its translation is CASSLFPSDKGEQYF.

The genes are TRBV19 and TRBJ1-4; 9 nucleotides match TRBD1. There are 15 residues in the CDR3. The junction had 8 bases not matched to a gene; V was cut back by 7 bases and J by 5 bases. Germline assignment: CDR1 LNHDA and CDR2 SQIVND (reference sequence). The CDR3 loop is CASTLGQGRNEKLFF. CDR3 DNA sequence: TGTGCCAGTACCCTAGGACAGGGGCGAAATGAAAAACTGTTTTTT.

J is TRBJ1-6 and V is TRBV27; D is perhaps TRBD1 (6 bases). Germline CDR1 MNHEY, CDR2 SMNVEV (reference sequence). This CDR3 is 15 amino acids long. Trimming took 4 bases from V and 5 from J, leaving 12 bases between them. The DNA of the CDR3 is TGTGCCAGCAGTTATACAGGGTTTAATAATTCACCCCTCCACTTT. It codes for CASSYTGFNNSPLHF.

The chain has TRBV11-2 and TRBJ2-5; D might be TRBD1 (6 bases). CDR1 is SGHAT and CDR2 is FQNNGV in the germline V gene. There are 17 residues in the CDR3. Trimming removed 3 bases from V and 4 bases from J, with 21 bases in between. The CDR3 sequence: CASSFGGGVRGRETQYF. The CDR3 region has the DNA TGTGCCAGCAGCTTTGGTGGTGGGGTCAGGGGACGAGAGACCCAGTACTTC.

V is TRBV11-2 and J is TRBJ2-4; TRBD2 matches at 7 bases. V trimming: 3 bases; J trimming: 9 bases; junction bases outside the gene matches: 20. The length of the CDR3 is 18 residues. The germline CDR1 and CDR2 sequences are SGHAT and FQNNGV. CDR3 DNA: TGTGCCAGCAGCTTCCCCAAGCCGCCGGGACTAAGGGAGGGCATTCAGTACTTC. Encoded protein: CASSFPKPPGLREGIQYF.

This clone was counted a single time. V gene TRBV15 combines with J gene TRBJ2-1; 8 bases agree with TRBD1. Per germline, CDR1 LNHNV and CDR2 YYDKDF (reference sequence). Losses at the gene ends were 2 bases for V and 3 bases for J; bases not matched to a gene: 3. The CDR3 length is 15 residues. CDR3 residues: CATSRRTGSYNEQFF. The DNA of the CDR3 is TGTGCCACCAGCAGAAGGACAGGGAGCTACAATGAGCAGTTCTTC.

The V gene is TRBV19, the J gene TRBJ1-5, with D maybe TRBD1 (5 bases). Germline CDR1 is LNHDA and CDR2 is SQIVND (reference sequence). The V end was cut by 5 bases, the J end by 0 bases, with 23 bases between. The CDR3 length is 19 residues. In DNA, the CDR3 is TGTGCCAGTAGTTCTAGACAGCCCGGAAGGCGGTATAGCAATCAGCCCCAGCATTTT. It encodes CASSSRQPGRRYSNQPQHF.

In this sample, this clone turned up once. The J gene is TRBJ2-5, the V gene TRBV7-9, with 8 bases fitting TRBD1. This CDR3 has 15 residues. CDR1 and CDR2 from the germline V gene are SEHNR and FQNEAQ (reference sequence). Unmatched junction bases numbered 9, after V lost 4 bases and J lost 5 bases. CDR3 region: CASSSRRGREETQYF. In nucleotides, the CDR3 is TGTGCCAGCAGCTCGCGCAGGGGGCGTGAGGAGACCCAGTACTTC. Full variable domain (rest looked up from reference TRBV7-9 and TRBJ2-5): DTGVSQNPRHKITKRGQNVTFRCDPISEHNRLYWYRQTLGQGPEFLTYFQNEAQLEKSRLLSDRFSAERPKGSFSTLEIQRTEQGDSAMYLCASSSRRGREETQYFGPGTRLLVL.

About this clone itself: The junction and the germline gene differ at one end; a read error may be behind it. The V and J genes are TRBV14 and TRBJ1-2; D perhaps matches TRBD1 (6 bases). This CDR3 has 15 amino acids. Germline lookup yields CDR1 SGHDN and CDR2 FVKESK. The CDR3 loop is CASSEDRMPNYGYTF. The CDR3 bases are TGTGCCAGCAGCGAAGACAGGATGCCTAACTATGGCTACACCTTC.

This clone was observed a handful of times. One end of the junction is discordant with germline, which a read error may explain. The rearrangement joins TRBV19 to TRBJ1-2; 7 bases match TRBD1. Looked up from germline, CDR1 is LNHDA and CDR2 is SQIVND (reference sequence). The CDR3 runs 14 residues. CDR3 residues: CASNPLQGIDGYTF. The CDR3 bases are TGTGCAAGTAATCCCCTACAGGGGATAGATGGCTACACCTTC.

The chain has TRBV19 and TRBJ1-5, with TRBD1 matching 9 bases. CDR1 LNHDA and CDR2 SQIVND come from the germline V gene (reference sequence). V was pared by 8 bases and J by 7 bases, with 6 bases of the junction left unmatched. This CDR3 is 13 amino acids long. The CDR3 coding sequence is TGTGCCAGTGGGGACAGGGTGGACCAGCCCCAGCATTTT. This encodes CASGDRVDQPQHF. The full variable domain, completed using reference TRBV19 and TRBJ1-5, is DGGITQSPKYLFRKEGQNVTLSCEQNLNHDAMYWYRQDPGQGLRLIYYSQIVNDFQKGDIAEGYSVSREKKESFPLTVTSAQKNPTAFYLCASGDRVDQPQHFGDGTRLSIL.

The chain couples TRBV5-1 to TRBJ2-1; 9 bases agree with TRBD2. With V trimmed by 1 base and J by 6 bases, 5 bases remained unmatched. This CDR3 comprises 15 residues. Germline V gene sequence: CDR1 SGHRS, CDR2 YFSETQ. CDR3 in amino acids: CASSLYSGGLNEQFF. As DNA, the CDR3 is TGCGCCAGCAGCTTGTACAGCGGGGGGCTCAATGAGCAGTTCTTC.

V usage is TRBV19 and J usage is TRBJ2-5; tentative D call: TRBD2 (6 bases). V shed 4 bases and J shed 5 bases, with 17 bases lying between them. This CDR3 region has 15 residues. Germline V gene lookup returns CDR1 LNHDA and CDR2 SQIVND (reference sequence). The CDR3 protein is CASSSVGGIGETQYF. The DNA of the CDR3 is TGTGCCAGTAGTAGTGTAGGAGGGATTGGCGAGACCCAGTACTTC.

V and J are TRBV7-2 and TRBJ2-1; D gene ambiguous. This CDR3 contains 14 residues. Germline CDR1 SGHTA, CDR2 FQGNSA. V gave up 3 bases and J gave up 0 bases, with 6 bases separating them. The chain's CDR3 is CASSFGSSYNEQFF. The CDR3 bases are TGTGCCAGCAGCTTCGGTAGCTCCTACAATGAGCAGTTCTTC.

The genes are TRBV30 and TRBJ2-3; unclear D gene. V lost 3 bases and J lost 6, with 7 bases in between. The CDR3 covers 11 residues. Germline V gene lookup returns CDR1 GTSNPN and CDR2 SVGIG (reference sequence). The CDR3 DNA sequence: TGTGCCTGGAGCTCTTCCGATACGCAGTATTTT. It encodes CAWSSSDTQYF. Drawing the rest from reference TRBV30 and TRBJ2-3, the complete variable domain is SQTIHQWPATLVQPVGSPLSLECTVEGTSNPNLYWYRQAAGRGLQLLFYSVGIGQISSEVPQNLSASRPQDRQFILSSKKLLLSDSGFYLCAWSSSDTQYFGPGTRLTVL.

The CDR3: CASSLGPGDFNYGYTF. The CDR3 bases are TGTGCCAGCAGTTTAGGGCCCGGGGATTTCAACTATGGCTACACCTTC. The chain links TRBV27 to TRBJ1-2, with unresolved D. Germline loops: CDR1 MNHEY, CDR2 SMNVEV (reference sequence). This CDR3 comprises 16 residues. V gave up 2 bases and J gave up 2 bases, with 15 bases separating them.